The clone carrying this T cell receptor beta chain has only a few counts. No antigen is known for it. The entry originates in a study of T cell responses to AZD1222 COVID-19 vaccine. Whole-study findings and limits: Spike regions recognized by vaccine-associated CD4 TCRs spanned the protein, led by 160-218 and 743-854.

Libraries were prepared by immunoSEQ multiplex PCR; TCRdb keeps only in-frame clonotypes and omits some of them. The table shows about 120,000 clones, with over 85% occurring only once. The material sequenced was peripheral blood, taken 28 days after the second AZD1222 dose. The clonotype was recovered from an adult who received the AZD1222 COVID-19 vaccine.

CDR3 protein: CASSQGQGYTF. CDR3 in DNA: TGTGCCAGCAGCCAGGGACAGGGCTACACCTTC. This rearrangement joins TRBV3-1 (or the pseudogene TRBV3-2) to TRBJ1-2; TRBD1 aligns across 7 bases. The CDR3 extends over 11 amino acids. The germline V gene has CDR1 LGHDT and CDR2 YNNKEL (reference sequence). Trimming removed 3 bases from V and 8 bases from J; junction bases left unmatched: 0.